These 30 T cell receptor beta chains originate from one sample sequenced in a study of blood T cells in healthy people across ages. Then a second PCR, running roughly 7 to 12 cycles, was carried out with a sample-barcoded 5' primer and a J-beta primer mix. Via MiXCR, TCRdb re-called the 5' RACE reads, giving one row per CDR3 protein. The data contain about 670,000 distinct CDR3 sequences, around 41% of them seen just once; the ten biggest clones take up approximately 29%. The specimen sequenced was blood. The receptors come from a man older than 75 in good health.

This clonotype has at least ten counts. The chain recombines TRBV20-1 with TRBJ2-7; D perhaps matches TRBD2 (5 bases). Germline CDR1 is DFQATT and CDR2 is SNEGSKA (reference sequence). Trimming stripped 0 bases from V and 0 bases from J, with 12 bases between. The CDR3 extends over 15 amino acids. CDR3 bases: TGCAGTGCTAGAGAGGCGGGCAGCAGCTCCTACGAGCAGTACTTC. Translation gives CSAREAGSSSYEQYF.

This clonotype was observed a handful of times. The chain links TRBV5-1 to TRBJ2-5; 9 nucleotides agree with TRBD2. This CDR3 has 18 amino acids. The trim removed 3 bases at V and 4 bases at J, leaving 16 bases unmatched. CDR1 and CDR2 (germline): SGHRS, YFSETQ. CDR3 bases: TGCGCCAGCAGCTCGGGGGGTCTAGCGGGATCCAGCGGAGAGACCCAGTACTTC. This codes for CASSSGGLAGSSGETQYF. Combining the CDR3 with reference TRBV5-1 and TRBJ2-5 gives the whole variable domain KAGVTQTPRYLIKTRGQQVTLSCSPISGHRSVSWYQQTPGQGLQFLFEYFSETQRNKGNFPGRFSGRQFSNSRSEMNVSTLELGDSALYLCASSSGGLAGSSGETQYFGPGTRLLVL.

This sequence joins TRBV29-1 and TRBJ1-1; D not resolved. The CDR3 runs to 15 residues. Germline V gene lookup returns CDR1 SQVTM and CDR2 ANQGSEA. V dropped 3 bases and J dropped 2 bases, with 16 bases sitting between them. In DNA, the CDR3 is TGCAGCGTTGATCATCTCGAGACACTTAACACTGAAGCTTTCTTT. Its translation is CSVDHLETLNTEAFF.

At least ten counts were recorded for this clonotype. The rearrangement links TRBV30 to TRBJ2-1; D may be TRBD1 (5 bases). CDR1 and CDR2 (germline): GTSNPN, SVGIG (reference sequence). The CDR3 extends over 17 amino acids. CDR3 amino acids: CAYYFEGRGRSYNEQFF. The CDR3 DNA reads TGTGCTTACTACTTCGAAGGAAGGGGCCGCTCCTACAATGAGCAGTTCTTC.

This chain uses TRBV5-1 with TRBJ2-7, with 10 positions matching TRBD1. The CDR3 is 15 residues long. The V segment lost 4 bases and the J segment 7 bases; nucleotides outside the gene matches: 11. Germline V gene sequence: CDR1 SGHRS, CDR2 YFSETQ. In DNA form, the CDR3 reads TGCGCCAGCAGCCCGACAGGGGGCGCGAACCATGAGCAGTACTTC. It yields the protein CASSPTGGANHEQYF.

There are a few counts of this clonotype. The V gene is TRBV6-2 or TRBV6-3, the J gene TRBJ2-3; 10 positions match TRBD1. V dropped 5 bases and J dropped 5; count of bases not matched to a gene: 10. The CDR3 totals 16 residues. The germline CDR1 and CDR2 sequences are MNHEY and SVGEGT. CDR3 amino acids: CASSDRDRGRGDTQYF. CDR3 coding DNA: TGTGCCAGCAGTGACCGGGACAGGGGCCGGGGAGATACGCAGTATTTT.

This clonotype was counted a few times. The rearrangement links TRBV10-3 to TRBJ2-3, with 7 bases that match TRBD1. Germline assignment: CDR1 ENHRY and CDR2 SYGVKD. V shed 6 bases and J 2 bases; nucleotides not matched to a gene: 5. The CDR3 length is 14 residues. The CDR3 nucleotides read TGTGCCATCAGCGGGACAGCAAACACAGATACGCAGTATTTT. This translates into CAISGTANTDTQYF.

This clonotype was counted once. The chain combines TRBV18 with TRBJ1-2; 7 bases are shared with TRBD1. The V gene end was trimmed by 3 bases and the J gene end by 7 bases; junction bases not matched to a gene: 5. The CDR3 is made up of 13 amino acids. CDR1 and CDR2 (germline): KGHSH, LQKENI. The CDR3 region is CASSPQGESGYTF. The CDR3 bases are TGTGCCAGCTCACCGCAGGGGGAAAGTGGCTACACCTTC.

V and J are TRBV3-1 and TRBJ1-1, with D possibly being TRBD1 (5 bases). The V end lost 1 base, the J end lost 0 bases, and 12 bases lay between the germline ends. This CDR3 has 16 amino acids. CDR1 LGHDT and CDR2 YNNKEL come from the germline V gene (reference sequence). CDR3 sequence (DNA): TGTGCCAGCAGCCAAGCGTCAGGGCCACTGAACACTGAAGCTTTCTTT. Its translation: CASSQASGPLNTEAFF.

The chain couples TRBV6-2 or TRBV6-3 to TRBJ1-2, with TRBD1 identical over 11 bases. The length of the CDR3 is 15 residues. The germline CDR1 and CDR2 sequences are MNHEY and SVGEGT. Unmatched junction bases numbered 11, after V lost 9 bases and J lost 5 bases. The CDR3 DNA is TGTGCCAGTCAACCGGACAGGGGGCGAGGATATGGCTACACCTTC. Its protein product is CASQPDRGRGYGYTF.

A few counts support this clonotype. The chain has TRBV10-3 and TRBJ2-7; D is ambiguous. CDR1 ENHRY and CDR2 SYGVKD come from the germline V gene. The ends were cut back, 3 bases at V and 7 bases at J, with 7 bases in the middle. The CDR3 is 11 residues long. Here the CDR3 reads CAISEVREQYF. CDR3 DNA: TGTGCCATCAGTGAAGTTCGGGAGCAGTACTTC.

The chain recombines TRBV20-1 with TRBJ2-2, with D perhaps assigned TRBD1 or TRBD2 (6 bases each). Germline values: CDR1 DFQATT, CDR2 SNEGSKA (reference sequence). V lost 1 base to trimming and J lost 1 base, with 10 bases between them. The CDR3 has 15 residues. DNA for the CDR3: TGCAGTGCTAGAGCGGGGGCTCAGAACACCGGGGAGCTGTTTTTT. This encodes CSARAGAQNTGELFF.

For this clonotype: At one boundary the junction diverges from the germline segment, which might be a read error. The V gene is TRBV3-1, the J gene TRBJ2-7; the D is unclear. In germline, CDR1 is LGHDT, CDR2 YNNKEL (reference sequence). The CDR3 runs to 11 residues. This CDR3 reads CAGSQDYEQYF. The CDR3, as DNA: TGTGCCGGCAGCCAAGATTACGAGCAGTACTTC.

This rearrangement joins TRBV21-1 to TRBJ2-3. TRBV21-1 is marked as a pseudogene. There are 10 residues in the CDR3. The CDR3 DNA sequence: TGTGCCAGGGCCACAGATACGCGGTATTTT. This codes for CARATDTRYF.

This clonotype was found a few times. The V and J genes are TRBV12-3 or TRBV12-4 and TRBJ1-1; possible D gene TRBD1, 5 bases. V was pared by 10 bases and J by 0 bases, with 15 bases between. This CDR3 has 14 residues. The CDR3 coding sequence is TGTGCCACGCGACTAGGGGCTTTGAACACTGAAGCTTTCTTT. It specifies CATRLGALNTEAFF.

This clonotype has just a few counts. This may be a read error, as it is one base from a much larger clone. The chain uses TRBV7-2 and TRBJ2-1; D unclear. Deletions cut 3 bases from V and 13 bases from J, with 22 bases between. CDR3 length: 15 residues. The V gene's germline CDR1 is SGHTA and CDR2 FQGNSA. Here the CDR3 DNA reads TGTGCCAGCAGCTTTGACATAGGGTTACAAGAGACCCAGTTCTTC. Its protein is CASSFDIGLQETQFF.

The chain links TRBV7-2 to TRBJ2-1; D may be TRBD2 (5 bases). V gave up 6 bases and J gave up 12 bases, with 18 bases separating them. Germline V gene data show CDR1 as SGHTA and CDR2 as FQGNSA. There are 13 residues in the CDR3. CDR3 in DNA: TGTGCCAGCAGTATAGAGGGTACATTCTCGCAGTTCTTC. Amino acids: CASSIEGTFSQFF.

In its sample, this clonotype was seen many times. V is TRBV11-2 and J is TRBJ2-1, with 10 positions matching TRBD2. Germline V gene lookup returns CDR1 SGHAT and CDR2 FQNNGV. Germline trimming cut 1 base from V and 0 bases from J; bases unmatched to any gene: 3. CDR3 length equals 17 residues. The CDR3 DNA is TGTGCCAGCAGCTTAGCGGCTAGCGGGGGCTCCTACAATGAGCAGTTCTTC. It encodes CASSLAASGGSYNEQFF.

CDR3 DNA: TGTGCCACCACGACTAGCGGGGGCTCGAACACCGGGGAGCTGTTTTTT. Translating it yields CATTTSGGSNTGELFF. This chain uses TRBV5-5 with TRBJ2-2; 12 bases line up with TRBD2. Germline trimming cut 9 bases from V and 0 bases from J; bases unmatched to any gene: 6. CDR3 length: 16 amino acids. Germline values: CDR1 SGHKS, CDR2 YYEKEE (reference sequence).

The chain recombines TRBV7-9 with TRBJ2-4; 8 bases align to TRBD2. This CDR3 contains 17 residues. V trimming: 1 base; J trimming: 3 bases; junction bases outside the gene matches: 8. Looked up from germline, CDR1 is SEHNR and CDR2 is FQNEAQ (reference sequence). For the CDR3, the DNA is TGTGCCAGCAGCTTAGAAGTGGGCGCGGGAGGCAAAAACATTCAGTACTTC. It codes for CASSLEVGAGGKNIQYF.

With respect to this clonotype: An end of the junction does not agree with germline; a read error may underlie this. The V and J genes are TRBV12-3 or TRBV12-4 and TRBJ1-4; D unclear. The CDR3 runs to 16 residues. CDR3 bases: TGTGCCAGCAACCGGGCCCTGGAGTTAGGCGGTGAAAAACCGTTTTTT. Protein sequence: CASNRALELGGEKPFF.

CDR3 sequence: CASSPQDGYGYTF. The CDR3 DNA follows: TGTGCCAGCTCACCCCAAGACGGATATGGCTACACCTTC. The chain carries TRBV18 and TRBJ1-2; no firm D call. The V end lost 3 bases, the J end lost 5 bases, and 10 bases lay between the germline ends. The germline gives CDR1 KGHSH, CDR2 LQKENI. The CDR3 is made up of 13 amino acids. The whole variable domain, remainder taken from reference TRBV18 and TRBJ1-2, is NAGVMQNPRHLVRRRGQEARLRCSPMKGHSHVYWYRQLPEEGLKFMVYLQKENIIDESGMPKERFSAEFPKEGPSILRIQQVVRGDSAAYFCASSPQDGYGYTFGSGTRLTVV.

The sample holds many counts of this clonotype. The CDR3 region has the DNA TGCAGCGTTGAAGAAGGGGACAGGGGGCGCGATACGCAGTATTTT. Its protein product is CSVEEGDRGRDTQYF. The chain is built from TRBV29-1 and TRBJ2-3; the match to TRBD1 covers 12 bases. Losses at the gene ends were 0 bases for V and 6 bases for J; bases not matched to a gene: 4. Germline V lookup: CDR1 SQVTM, CDR2 ANQGSEA. The CDR3 is 15 residues long.

In this sample, this clonotype turned up many times. The chain employs TRBV11-2 and TRBJ2-5; D perhaps matches TRBD2 (5 bases). Germline lookup yields CDR1 SGHAT and CDR2 FQNNGV. This CDR3 has 16 amino acids. Trimming left V 0 bases short and J 2 bases short, with 13 bases between. In nucleotides, the CDR3 is TGTGCCAGCAGCTTAGATCGTGGACGGGATCAAGAGACCCAGTACTTC. It yields the protein CASSLDRGRDQETQYF.

The chain uses TRBV7-9 and TRBJ1-4, with D possibly TRBD1 on 5 matching bases. Trimming stripped 5 bases from V and 3 bases from J, with 13 bases between. The V gene's germline CDR1 is SEHNR and CDR2 FQNEAQ (reference sequence). This CDR3 comprises 15 residues. The CDR3 here is CASSRSGTANEKLFF. In DNA, the CDR3 is TGTGCCAGCAGCAGATCCGGGACTGCTAATGAAAAACTGTTTTTT.

The chain carries TRBV12-3 or TRBV12-4 and TRBJ2-1, with a weak D call TRBD2 (5 bases). V lost 7 bases and J 4 bases, leaving 20 bases between the germline ends. There are 16 residues in the CDR3. CDR3 region: CASTFGGASRYNEQFF. In DNA, the CDR3 is TGTGCCAGCACTTTTGGAGGTGCTAGCCGTTACAATGAGCAGTTCTTC.

Details on this clonotype: The missing conserved phenylalanine or tryptophan at the end of this CDR3 makes a read error likely. Here the CDR3 DNA reads TGTGCCAGCAGCCACCGGGACAGGATCACAGATACGCAGTATTTA. It yields the protein CASSHRDRITDTQYL. V gene TRBV7-6 combines with J gene TRBJ2-3, with TRBD1 matching 8 bases. The germline V gene has CDR1 SGHVS and CDR2 FNYEAQ. Germline trimming cut 5 bases from V and 2 bases from J; bases unmatched to any gene: 6. The CDR3 sequence is 15 residues long.

A remark on this clonotype: One end of the junction is discordant with germline, which a read error may explain. V usage is TRBV7-6 and J usage is TRBJ2-3, with TRBD1 identical over 7 bases. The CDR3 loop spans 16 amino acids. Looked up from germline, CDR1 is SGHVS and CDR2 is FNYEAQ. This CDR3 is CAGSLPPGQNVGTQYF. CDR3 nucleotides: TGTGCCGGCAGCTTACCGCCGGGACAGAACGTTGGTACGCAGTATTTT.

A note on this clonotype: A read error may account for a junction end that differs from germline. The chain is built from TRBV6-2 or TRBV6-3 and TRBJ2-3; TRBD2 is a possible D gene (5 bases). The CDR3 has 17 residues. Germline CDR1 reads MNHEY; CDR2 reads SVGEGT. The CDR3 loop reads CVSSYNRWAPSTDAQYF. CDR3 sequence (DNA): TGTGTCAGCAGTTACAACCGGTGGGCTCCTAGCACAGATGCGCAGTATTTT.

A note on this clonotype: Its ends do not fully match the called genes, so a read error is possible. This chain connects TRBV4-2 to TRBJ2-7, with TRBD1 matching over 9 bases. CDR1 is LGHNA, CDR2 YNFKEQ, per germline. The CDR3 is made up of 15 amino acids. CDR3 coding DNA: TGTGTCAGCAGCCAAGAGGGGACAGGGTTGGTCGAGCAGTACTTC. This gives the protein CVSSQEGTGLVEQYF.